This entry is about one T cell receptor (beta chain). This sample was taken from a study of blood T cell repertoires in COVID-19. Germline V gene sequence: CDR1 MGHRA, CDR2 YSYEKL. Trimming removed 2 bases at V and 3 bases at J, with 17 bases between. CDR3 length equals 17 residues. Original data processing: Reference gene primer amplification yielded estimated nucleated cell counts. TCRdb keeps only in-frame clones here, not all; method: immunoSEQ multiplex PCR. Clone size and V and J calls were adopted from that table, with D and trimming inferred from the DNA. Of approximately 59,000 clones in the sample, about three quarters were seen once.

This TCR was recovered from an elderly man with acute or convalescent COVID-19. V usage is TRBV4-1 and J usage is TRBJ2-4; D is perhaps TRBD1 (6 bases). What was sequenced was peripheral blood. The chain's CDR3 is CASSQSNTGYGKNIQYF. The CDR3 region has the DNA TGCGCCAGCAGCCAATCGAATACAGGGTACGGCAAAAACATTCAGTACTTC.